These 32 T cell receptor beta chains were sequenced from one sample in a study of vaccination and CD4 T cells after COVID-19. The Oncomine TCR Beta short-read assay generated sequence data from the DNA of cultured CD4+ T cells. From the PCR reads, TCRdb called clonotypes with MiXCR, one entry per CDR3 protein. The table has nearly 4,500 distinct CDR3 sequences, 50% to 65% seen once; the top ten hold roughly 31%. No cognate antigen is known for these TCRs. The treatment here: approximately 9-day PBMC culture with coronavirus spike peptide pools or control peptides (ViraFEST assay). CD4+ T-cell collection from the unexposed donor predated the COVID-19 pandemic (2011-2018). Sequenced sample: CD4+ T cells from blood, cultured in vitro. The receptors come from a human donor in good health.

This clonotype has a handful of counts. This chain links TRBV20-1 with TRBJ2-3; D unresolved. This CDR3 is 13 amino acids long. From germline, CDR1 is DFQATT and CDR2 SNEGSKA (reference sequence). Trimming removed 5 bases from V and 2 bases from J, with 11 bases in between. The CDR3 region is CSARVENTDTQYF. CDR3 in DNA: TGCAGTGCTCGAGTAGAGAACACAGATACGCAGTATTTT.

In this sample, this clonotype turned up a few times. This sequence joins TRBV6-5 and TRBJ1-2, with TRBD1 matching over 8 bases. CDR1 and CDR2 from the germline V gene are MNHEY and SVGAGI. The CDR3 length is 15 residues. Trimming removed 0 bases from V and 2 bases from J; junction bases left unmatched: 2. CDR3: CASSYSQGANYGYTF. The DNA of the CDR3 is TGTGCCAGCAGTTACTCGCAGGGGGCGAACTATGGCTACACCTTC.

This chain uses TRBV19 with TRBJ2-5; tentatively, D is TRBD2 (6 bases). The CDR3 spans 17 residues. Germline CDR1 is LNHDA and CDR2 is SQIVND (reference sequence). With 1 base removed from V and 1 base from J, the gap between germline ends came to 16 bases. The CDR3 here is CASSIGTNEKAQETQYF. CDR3 nucleotide sequence: TGTGCCAGTAGTATAGGGACTAACGAGAAAGCCCAAGAGACCCAGTACTTC.

This chain uses TRBV30 with TRBJ1-1; TRBD1 agrees at 11 bases. V shed 3 bases and J 6 bases; nucleotides not matched to a gene: 9. Germline V lookup: CDR1 GTSNPN, CDR2 SVGIG (reference sequence). This CDR3 comprises 15 residues. The CDR3 DNA sequence: TGTGCCTGGAGACAATCTGGGACAGGGGGGCCTGAAGCTTTCTTT. Translated, it gives CAWRQSGTGGPEAFF.

The rearrangement uses TRBV20-1 and TRBJ2-7; D possibly corresponds to TRBD1 (5 bases). Trimming removed 3 bases at V and 6 bases at J, with 18 bases between. The CDR3 consists of 14 residues. Per the germline V gene, CDR1 is DFQATT and CDR2 is SNEGSKA (reference sequence). The CDR3 region is CSARPLKRQGEQYF. For the CDR3, the DNA is TGCAGTGCTAGGCCCTTGAAGAGGCAGGGCGAGCAGTACTTC.

The chain links TRBV20-1 to TRBJ2-1; perhaps D is TRBD1 or TRBD2 (6 bases each). Germline CDR1 is DFQATT and CDR2 is SNEGSKA (reference sequence). The V end lost 4 bases, the J end lost 8 bases, and 9 bases lay between the germline ends. This CDR3 has 11 amino acids. This CDR3 reads CSAKGEDEQFF. In DNA, the CDR3 is TGCAGTGCTAAGGGGGAGGATGAGCAGTTCTTC.

The rearrangement joins TRBV6-1 to TRBJ1-5, with 8 bases matching TRBD1. V lost 7 bases and J lost 4; bases outside the gene matches: 6. The CDR3 is made up of 14 amino acids. Per the germline V gene, CDR1 is MNHNS and CDR2 is SASEGT. The CDR3 DNA is TGTGCCAGCATGGACAGGGCGGGGAATCAGCCCCAGCATTTT. This translates into CASMDRAGNQPQHF.

The chain has TRBV20-1 and TRBJ1-2; 10 bases agree with TRBD1. Germline values: CDR1 DFQATT, CDR2 SNEGSKA (reference sequence). The CDR3 is 14 residues long. V trimming: 6 bases; J trimming: 3 bases; junction bases outside the gene matches: 7. The CDR3 here is CSAPGQGPDYGYTF. Here the CDR3 DNA reads TGCAGTGCCCCGGGACAGGGGCCAGACTATGGCTACACCTTC.

The chain employs TRBV27 and TRBJ2-3, with D uncertain. V dropped 6 bases and J dropped 4 bases, with 14 bases sitting between them. Germline V gene lookup returns CDR1 MNHEY and CDR2 SMNVEV (reference sequence). The CDR3 consists of 14 residues. The CDR3 bases are TGTGCCAGCAGGGACGTGGGCAACGCAGATACGCAGTATTTT. Encoded protein: CASRDVGNADTQYF.

This rearrangement joins TRBV19 to TRBJ1-2; D remains ambiguous. The CDR3 loop spans 16 amino acids. CDR1 is LNHDA, CDR2 SQIVND, per germline (reference sequence). The ends were cut back, 4 bases at V and 4 bases at J, with 19 bases in the middle. In nucleotides, the CDR3 is TGTGCCAGTAGTACCACCCACGCGGGTAGCGGCTATGGCTACACCTTC. Translated: CASSTTHAGSGYGYTF.

The chain has TRBV20-1 and TRBJ2-3, with 9 bases that match TRBD2. Germline V gene lookup returns CDR1 DFQATT and CDR2 SNEGSKA (reference sequence). V dropped 3 bases and J dropped 2; count of bases not matched to a gene: 9. The CDR3 length is 16 residues. The CDR3 region has the DNA TGCAGTGCTAGTTTCGGAGCGGGAGGCTACACAGATACGCAGTATTTT. Its protein is CSASFGAGGYTDTQYF.

V and J are TRBV7-2 and TRBJ2-5; tentative D call: TRBD2 (6 bases). Trimming left V 5 bases short and J 1 base short, with 8 bases between. Looked up from germline, CDR1 is SGHTA and CDR2 is FQGNSA. The CDR3 covers 13 residues. The CDR3 loop reads CASSPGLQETQYF. The CDR3 coding sequence is TGTGCCAGCAGCCCGGGACTCCAAGAGACCCAGTACTTC.

This clonotype was seen just once. The V gene is TRBV7-9, the J gene TRBJ2-7; no definite D call. Germline V gives CDR1 SEHNR, CDR2 FQNEAQ (reference sequence). V was clipped by 1 base and J by 5 bases, with 12 bases between them. The CDR3 has 14 amino acids. CDR3 nucleotides: TGTGCCAGCAGCTTAGGGCGCGCTCAAGACGAGCAGTACTTC. It yields the protein CASSLGRAQDEQYF.

The chain couples TRBV2 to TRBJ1-5, with D uncertain. The CDR3 totals 12 residues. CDR1 is SNHLY, CDR2 FYNNEI, per germline. V was trimmed by 6 bases and J by 11 bases, leaving 14 bases between them. CDR3 in DNA: TGTGCCAGCAGCGAGTCGGAGAGGTCCCAGCATTTT. Amino acids: CASSESERSQHF.

The CDR3 region is CASIKDRGTEAFF. In DNA form, the CDR3 reads TGTGCCAGCATCAAAGACAGGGGCACTGAAGCTTTCTTT. The gene calls are TRBV28 and TRBJ1-1, with 8 bases lining up with TRBD1. Per the germline V gene, CDR1 is MDHEN and CDR2 is SYDVKM. The length of the CDR3 is 13 residues. The V segment lost 7 bases and the J segment 4 bases; nucleotides outside the gene matches: 5.

The chain links TRBV27 to TRBJ2-7, with D unresolved. Trimming removed 5 bases at V and 3 bases at J, with 5 bases between. Germline V gene data show CDR1 as MNHEY and CDR2 as SMNVEV (reference sequence). The length of the CDR3 is 11 residues. In nucleotides, the CDR3 is TGTGCCAGCAGTGACCACTACGAGCAGTACTTC. Protein product: CASSDHYEQYF.

The chain uses TRBV6-1 and TRBJ2-3, with 7 positions matching TRBD2. This CDR3 contains 15 residues. From germline, CDR1 is MNHNS and CDR2 SASEGT. The V gene end was trimmed by 8 bases and the J gene end by 5 bases; junction bases not matched to a gene: 13. The CDR3 region is CASARGRGKIDTQYF. CDR3 in DNA: TGTGCCAGCGCTCGCGGGAGAGGGAAGATAGATACGCAGTATTTT.

This chain links TRBV6-1 with TRBJ2-3; no firm D call. With 6 bases removed from V and 0 bases from J, the gap between germline ends came to 4 bases. Germline V gene data show CDR1 as MNHNS and CDR2 as SASEGT. This CDR3 has 12 amino acids. The CDR3 reads CASSGSTDTQYF. CDR3 nucleotides: TGTGCCAGCAGCGGGAGCACAGATACGCAGTATTTT.

The J gene is TRBJ1-5, the V gene TRBV6-1, with D possibly being TRBD1 (5 bases). There are 16 residues in the CDR3. The V end lost 6 bases, the J end lost 3 bases, and 18 bases lay between the germline ends. Germline assignment: CDR1 MNHNS and CDR2 SASEGT. This CDR3 is CASSGLGGSANQPQHF. CDR3 coding DNA: TGTGCCAGCAGCGGGTTGGGGGGGAGCGCCAATCAGCCCCAGCATTTT.

The chain uses TRBV2 and TRBJ2-5; D possibly corresponds to TRBD2 (6 bases). The CDR3 totals 14 residues. The germline gives CDR1 SNHLY, CDR2 FYNNEI. Trimming cost V 7 bases and J 5 bases, with 17 bases left between them. This CDR3 reads CASNPGLVRETQYF. CDR3 nucleotide sequence: TGTGCCAGCAATCCGGGACTCGTCCGGGAGACCCAGTACTTC.

The chain uses TRBV6-5 and TRBJ1-1; D unclear. The germline V and J ends were trimmed by 2 bases and 0 bases, with 25 bases remaining between them. This CDR3 is 20 amino acids long. Germline V lookup: CDR1 MNHEY, CDR2 SVGAGI. CDR3 coding DNA: TGTGCCAGCAGTTACCAAATCCTACCGTACAGCTCCATTATGAACACTGAAGCTTTCTTT. Protein product: CASSYQILPYSSIMNTEAFF.

V gene TRBV7-9 combines with J gene TRBJ1-1; D is unresolved. The CDR3 contains 11 residues. V dropped 8 bases and J dropped 4 bases, with 8 bases sitting between them. Germline assignment: CDR1 SEHNR and CDR2 FQNEAQ (reference sequence). CDR3 amino acids: CASRSVTEAFF. Here the CDR3 DNA reads TGTGCCAGCCGCTCCGTCACTGAAGCTTTCTTT.

This chain joins TRBV27 and TRBJ1-1, with TRBD1 identical over 7 bases. The CDR3 has 17 residues. V was clipped by 6 bases and J by 3 bases; unmatched bases: 16. Germline values: CDR1 MNHEY, CDR2 SMNVEV (reference sequence). The CDR3 region has the DNA TGTGCCAGCAGCAGAATCCAGGGGGTATTTCGGTACACTGAAGCTTTCTTT. It is translated as CASSRIQGVFRYTEAFF.

The V and J genes are TRBV20-1 and TRBJ2-2; D gene unclear. This CDR3 region has 15 residues. Germline assignment: CDR1 DFQATT and CDR2 SNEGSKA (reference sequence). V lost 6 bases and J 0 bases, leaving 14 bases between the germline ends. Here the CDR3 DNA reads TGCAGTGCCCCGAGCCGGTCCACGAACACCGGGGAGCTGTTTTTT. Translating gives CSAPSRSTNTGELFF.

This clonotype was counted between two and nine times. This rearrangement joins TRBV20-1 to TRBJ1-1, with D perhaps TRBD1 (5 bases). The CDR3 sequence is 11 residues long. The V end lost 3 bases, the J end lost 5 bases, and 7 bases lay between the germline ends. The V gene's germline CDR1 is DFQATT and CDR2 SNEGSKA (reference sequence). CDR3 in amino acids: CSASWGTEAFF. The DNA of the CDR3 is TGCAGTGCTAGCTGGGGGACTGAAGCTTTCTTT.

J is TRBJ1-2 and V is TRBV19; 8 bases are shared with TRBD1. CDR3 size: 15 residues. Trimming cost V 7 bases and J 0 bases; bases outside gene matches: 7. Germline values: CDR1 LNHDA, CDR2 SQIVND (reference sequence). CDR3 protein: CASIGTGLTNYGYTF. The CDR3 DNA sequence: TGTGCCAGTATTGGGACAGGACTCACTAACTATGGCTACACCTTC.

This clonotype was found once. The V gene is TRBV7-2, the J gene TRBJ1-4; 8 nucleotides agree with TRBD1. With V trimmed by 6 bases and J by 5 bases, 8 bases remained unmatched. The CDR3 runs 15 residues. Germline V gene sequence: CDR1 SGHTA, CDR2 FQGNSA. CDR3 DNA: TGTGCCAGCAGACTCGCAGGGGGCCCGAATGAAAAACTGTTTTTT. This gives the protein CASRLAGGPNEKLFF.

V is TRBV5-1 and J is TRBJ1-1; D is unclear. The CDR3 has 14 residues. V was clipped by 2 bases and J by 4 bases, with 12 bases between them. Per the germline V gene, CDR1 is SGHRS and CDR2 is YFSETQ. Written as DNA, the CDR3 is TGCGCCAGCAGCTTACTCCCGACTTCCACTGAAGCTTTCTTT. Protein sequence: CASSLLPTSTEAFF.

This clonotype has just one count. The chain has TRBV2 and TRBJ1-1, with 9 nucleotides matching TRBD1. The J segment lost 1 base and the V segment lost 7 bases, leaving 1 base of the junction unmatched. This CDR3 contains 13 residues. In germline, CDR1 is SNHLY, CDR2 FYNNEI. CDR3 loop: CASKGQGNTEAFF. CDR3 nucleotide sequence: TGTGCCAGCAAGGGACAGGGGAACACTGAAGCTTTCTTT.

The V call is TRBV21-1, the J call TRBJ1-6; the table's TRBD1 call for D was not verified on the DNA. TRBV21-1 is classified as a pseudogene. The CDR3 sequence is 14 residues long. For the CDR3, the DNA is TGTGCCAGCCAGGGAAGGGAAGGTAGTTCACCCCTCCACTTT. Translating gives CASQGREGSSPLHF.

In nucleotides, the CDR3 is TGTGCCAGTAGTCCCTTTGGGACAGGGGACCACTCCTACGAGCAGTACTTC. Amino acid sequence: CASSPFGTGDHSYEQYF. This chain links TRBV19 with TRBJ2-7, with 10 bases fitting TRBD1. V lost 5 bases, J lost 0 bases, and 10 bases stayed unmatched. Germline V lookup: CDR1 LNHDA, CDR2 SQIVND (reference sequence). This CDR3 region has 17 residues.

By frequency in the sample, this clonotype is medium-sized (0.01 to 0.1%). This chain joins TRBV27 and TRBJ2-7; 7 positions match TRBD1. Germline V lookup: CDR1 MNHEY, CDR2 SMNVEV (reference sequence). Trimming at V came to 3 bases and at J to 0 bases, leaving 2 bases not matched to a gene. CDR3 size: 14 residues. The chain's CDR3 is CASSFRQGSYEQYF. DNA for the CDR3: TGTGCCAGCAGTTTCCGACAGGGCTCCTACGAGCAGTACTTC.